A single sample is the source of the 8 T cell receptor beta chains below, sequenced in a study of control samples from healthy donors and cancer patients. Clones were read by immunoSEQ multiplex PCR, and TCRdb kept only the in-frame ones, dropping some. This sample has 120,000 or so clones, with roughly 91% found just once. The sample comprised blood. The receptor set was obtained from a man between 35 and 55 years old in good health.

The chain is built from TRBV6-2 or TRBV6-3 and TRBJ1-2, with D uncertain. V was shortened by 0 bases and J by 6 bases, with 5 bases between the two germline ends. This CDR3 has 12 residues. CDR1 MNHEY and CDR2 SVGEGT come from the germline V gene. CDR3 DNA sequence: TGTGCCAGCAGTTACTCCGGGAATGGCTACACCTTC. Translated, it gives CASSYSGNGYTF.

This clone occurred a few times. CDR3 residues: CASSHQGSGADTQYF. CDR3 nucleotides: TGCGCCAGCAGCCATCAGGGTTCTGGGGCAGATACGCAGTATTTT. The V call is TRBV4-3, the J call TRBJ2-3; possible D gene TRBD1, 5 bases. V was shortened by 3 bases and J by 4 bases, with 14 bases between the two germline ends. Looked up from germline, CDR1 is LGHNA and CDR2 is YSLEER. CDR3 length: 15 residues.

Regarding this clone: Other nucleotide sequences from this sample produce the same CDR3. V gene TRBV5-1 combines with J gene TRBJ1-5; 10 bases are a match to TRBD1. Germline V gene sequence: CDR1 SGHRS, CDR2 YFSETQ. The trim removed 4 bases at V and 4 bases at J, leaving 2 bases unmatched. The CDR3 length is 14 residues. The CDR3 DNA reads TGCGCCAGCAGCAGGACAGGGGGGAATCAGCCCCAGCATTTT. Protein: CASSRTGGNQPQHF.

Points on this clone: This same CDR3 is encoded by further DNA sequences in the sample. This chain uses TRBV12-3 or TRBV12-4 with TRBJ1-2, with D maybe TRBD1 (6 bases). The CDR3 spans 13 residues. Between the trimmed V and J ends, which lost 3 bases and 8 bases, there was a span of 13 bases. This chain's CDR3 is CASSLGGAGGYTF. In DNA form, the CDR3 reads TGTGCCAGCAGTTTGGGGGGGGCCGGGGGCTACACCTTC.

This chain links TRBV30 with TRBJ2-3; unclear D gene. In germline, CDR1 is GTSNPN, CDR2 SVGIG (reference sequence). The CDR3 is 13 residues long. V lost 3 bases and J lost 0, with 7 bases in between. CDR3 DNA sequence: TGTGCCTGGAGCGGCAGAAGCACAGATACGCAGTATTTT. It specifies CAWSGRSTDTQYF.

DNA for the CDR3: TGTGCCATCAGTGAGAGGACTAGCGGGGGTTTAGATACGCAGTATTTT. Translation gives CAISERTSGGLDTQYF. The rearrangement uses TRBV10-3 and TRBJ2-3, with 13 nucleotides matching TRBD2. Germline CDR1 and CDR2: ENHRY and SYGVKD. The CDR3 is made up of 16 amino acids. The V segment lost 2 bases and the J segment 5 bases; nucleotides outside the gene matches: 4.

This chain joins TRBV4-3 and TRBJ2-7, with D maybe TRBD1 (5 bases). Between the trimmed V and J ends, which lost 0 bases and 0 bases, there was a span of 12 bases. This CDR3 comprises 16 residues. Germline assignment: CDR1 LGHNA and CDR2 YSLEER. The CDR3 coding sequence is TGCGCCAGCAGCCAAGATTGGCCAGGGCCCTCCTACGAGCAGTACTTC. Translated: CASSQDWPGPSYEQYF.

V is TRBV4-1 and J is TRBJ2-7, with 10 bases that match TRBD2. The V and J ends lost 3 bases and 4 bases, in that order; junction bases with no gene match: 6. The CDR3 loop spans 15 amino acids. Germline V gene data show CDR1 as MGHRA and CDR2 as YSYEKL. CDR3 nucleotide sequence: TGCGCCAGCAGCCACAACAGCGGGGGGGGGTACGAGCAGTACTTC. Residues: CASSHNSGGGYEQYF.